Listed below are T cell receptor beta chains from one sample, sequenced in a study of radiation and T cells in renal cell carcinoma. Data came from immunoSEQ multiplex PCR; TCRdb stores just in-frame clones and leaves some out. Among 24,000 or so clones listed, under 65% were seen once. The sample here was tumor tissue, taken from a patient whose treatment was nephrectomy without radiotherapy. The receptors stem from a human donor with renal cell carcinoma. Each CDR3 is given without its conserved first and last residue. A D gene is named only where the DNA matches it firmly. Rows may omit the clone size; those that give it use once, few, many or a size class.

TRBV5-1	TRBD2	TRBJ2-5	few	ASSLATRGAGGGQTQY
TRBV7-2	NA	TRBJ1-3	NA	ASSLGRQAYSGNTIY
TRBV7-3	TRBD2	TRBJ2-3	NA	ASSLMASGGTSTDTQY
TRBV5-1	NA	TRBJ1-6	few	ASSLSPEPPLH
TRBV5-3	NA	TRBJ2-3	NA	ASSWDTASDTQY
TRBV7-2	NA	TRBJ1-5	few	ASSLEARWDQPQH
TRBV4-1	NA	TRBJ1-1	NA	ASSLRRTGNTEAF
TRBV2	NA	TRBJ2-5	NA	ASSSRQPQETQY
TRBV14	NA	TRBJ2-6	NA	ASSQERGWANVLT
TRBV6-6	TRBD1	TRBJ2-7	NA	ASSLPGQGYEQY
TRBV7-6	NA	TRBJ2-1	few	ASSLAGGYNEQF
TRBV7-9	NA	TRBJ2-7	few	ASSLVGLSPSYEQY
TRBV6-5	NA	TRBJ1-1	NA	ASSYLGAGTEAF
TRBV7-2	TRBD2	TRBJ2-5	NA	ASSLSPSGGQETQY
TRBV4-3	TRBD1	TRBJ1-3	NA	ASSQDDRGGNTIY
TRBV5-1	TRBD2	TRBJ2-3	NA	ASSFRGLETDTQY
TRBV7-3	NA	TRBJ2-3	few	ASSLSGAVTDTQY
TRBV6-4	TRBD2	TRBJ2-3	once	ASSAGTSGHTDTQY
TRBV27	NA	TRBJ1-1	NA	ASSRLRWGNTEAF
TRBV7-2	TRBD1	TRBJ1-1	NA	ASSPQGARGEAF
TRBV19	TRBD1	TRBJ1-2	NA	ASSTGQGFNYGYT
TRBV6-5	NA	TRBJ1-4	NA	ASSFWGTAGAEKLF
TRBV4-3	NA	TRBJ2-4	few	ASSQAGNGNIQY
TRBV7-2	NA	TRBJ2-3	NA	ASSLEGGPTDTQY
TRBV30	NA	TRBJ1-5	NA	AWSGRGGGGSNQPQH
TRBV6-1	TRBD2	TRBJ2-3	NA	ASRTAGGGTDTQY
TRBV13	NA	TRBJ2-3	NA	ASSTPTGTDTQY
TRBV5-1	NA	TRBJ2-1	few	ASSAGGVPGARYEQF
TRBV11-2	NA	TRBJ2-7	NA	ASSLVGEGEQY
TRBV6-5	NA	TRBJ1-5	medium-sized	ASSTTDSNQPQH
TRBV18	NA	TRBJ2-4	NA	ASSLNEGAKNIQY
TRBV15	NA	TRBJ1-4	many	ATQTVTNEKLF
TRBV6-1	NA	TRBJ2-2	once	ASRDQGTGELF
TRBV5-6	NA	TRBJ1-2	NA	ASSLVGTSLYGYT